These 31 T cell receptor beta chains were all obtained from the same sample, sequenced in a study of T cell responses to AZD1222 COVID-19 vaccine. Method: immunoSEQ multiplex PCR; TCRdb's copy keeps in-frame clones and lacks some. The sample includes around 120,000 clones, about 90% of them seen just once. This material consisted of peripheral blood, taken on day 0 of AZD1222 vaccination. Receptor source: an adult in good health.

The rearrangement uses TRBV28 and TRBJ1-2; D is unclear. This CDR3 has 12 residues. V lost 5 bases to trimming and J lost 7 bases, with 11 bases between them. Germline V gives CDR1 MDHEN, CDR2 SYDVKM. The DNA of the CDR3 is TGTGCCAGCAGTCTTCTGCGGGTTGGCTACACCTTC. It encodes CASSLLRVGYTF.

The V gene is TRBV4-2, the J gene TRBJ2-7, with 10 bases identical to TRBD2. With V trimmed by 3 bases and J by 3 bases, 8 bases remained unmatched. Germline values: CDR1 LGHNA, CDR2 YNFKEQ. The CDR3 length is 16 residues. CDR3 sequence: CASSQGGLAEIYEQYF. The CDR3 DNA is TGTGCCAGCAGCCAGGGCGGACTAGCGGAGATCTACGAGCAGTACTTC.

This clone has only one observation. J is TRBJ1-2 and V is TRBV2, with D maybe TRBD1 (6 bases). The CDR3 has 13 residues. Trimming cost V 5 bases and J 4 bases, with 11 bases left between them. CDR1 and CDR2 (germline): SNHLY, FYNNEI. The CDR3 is CASSQQGAYGYTF. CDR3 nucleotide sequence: TGTGCCAGCAGTCAACAGGGTGCCTATGGCTACACCTTC.

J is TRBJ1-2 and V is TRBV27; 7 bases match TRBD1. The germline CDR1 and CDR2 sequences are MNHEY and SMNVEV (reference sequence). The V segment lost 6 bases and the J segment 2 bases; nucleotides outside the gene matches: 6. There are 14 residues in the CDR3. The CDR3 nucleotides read TGTGCCAGCAGACCAGGGACAGTGAACTATGGCTACACCTTC. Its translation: CASRPGTVNYGYTF.

CDR3 nucleotides: TGCGCCAGCAGCCAGATCTACAGTCTTGGCTCCTACGAGCAGTACTTC. The encoded protein is CASSQIYSLGSYEQYF. The chain has TRBV4-1 and TRBJ2-7; D gene unclear. Germline loops: CDR1 MGHRA, CDR2 YSYEKL. The CDR3 loop spans 16 amino acids. Trimming took off 3 bases at V and 0 bases at J, with 15 bases between the two ends.

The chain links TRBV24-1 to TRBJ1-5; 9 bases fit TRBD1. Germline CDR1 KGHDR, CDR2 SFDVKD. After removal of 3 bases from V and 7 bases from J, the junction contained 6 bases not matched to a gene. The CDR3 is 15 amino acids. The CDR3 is CATSDGTGMRQPQHF. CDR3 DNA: TGTGCCACCAGTGATGGGACAGGGATGAGGCAGCCCCAGCATTTT.

The DNA for the CDR3 is TGCGCCAGCAGCCTCCGACAGAACACTGAAGCTTTCTTT. Amino acids: CASSLRQNTEAFF. The chain combines TRBV4-1 with TRBJ1-1; no clear D gene. Trimming stripped 4 bases from V and 1 base from J, with 7 bases between. In germline, CDR1 is MGHRA, CDR2 YSYEKL. The CDR3 covers 13 residues.

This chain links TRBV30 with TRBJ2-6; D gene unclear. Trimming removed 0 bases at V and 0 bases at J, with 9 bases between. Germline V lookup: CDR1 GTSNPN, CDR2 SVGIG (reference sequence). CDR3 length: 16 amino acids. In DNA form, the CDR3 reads TGTGCCTGGAGTGTAGGTTCTCTCTCTGGGGCCAACGTCCTGACTTTC. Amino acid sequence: CAWSVGSLSGANVLTF.

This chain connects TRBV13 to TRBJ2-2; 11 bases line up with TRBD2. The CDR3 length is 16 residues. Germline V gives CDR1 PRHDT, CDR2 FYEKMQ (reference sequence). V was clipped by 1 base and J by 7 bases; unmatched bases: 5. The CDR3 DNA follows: TGTGCCAGCAGCTTAGCACTAGCGGGAGCGAACGGGGAGCTGTTTTTT. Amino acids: CASSLALAGANGELFF.

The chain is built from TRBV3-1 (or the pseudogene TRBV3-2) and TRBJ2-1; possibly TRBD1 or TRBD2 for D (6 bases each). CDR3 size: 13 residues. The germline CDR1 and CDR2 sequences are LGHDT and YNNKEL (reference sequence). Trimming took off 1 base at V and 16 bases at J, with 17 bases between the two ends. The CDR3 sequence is CASSQVLAGARFF. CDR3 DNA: TGTGCCAGCAGCCAAGTACTAGCAGGGGCACGATTCTTC.

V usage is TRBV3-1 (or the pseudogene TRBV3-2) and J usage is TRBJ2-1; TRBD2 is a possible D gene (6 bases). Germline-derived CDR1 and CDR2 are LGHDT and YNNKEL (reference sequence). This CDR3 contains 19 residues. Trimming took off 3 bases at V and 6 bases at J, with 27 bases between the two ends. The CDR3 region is CASSHPRGPIHGRGNEQFF. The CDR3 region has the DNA TGTGCCAGCAGCCACCCTCGCGGGCCCATACACGGGCGGGGCAATGAGCAGTTCTTC.

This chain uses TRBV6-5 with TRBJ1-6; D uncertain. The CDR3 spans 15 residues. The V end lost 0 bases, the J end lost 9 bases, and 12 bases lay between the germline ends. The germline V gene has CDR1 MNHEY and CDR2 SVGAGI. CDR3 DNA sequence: TGTGCCAGCAGTTACTCCGAGGGCGCCTCTTCACCCCTCCACTTT. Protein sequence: CASSYSEGASSPLHF.

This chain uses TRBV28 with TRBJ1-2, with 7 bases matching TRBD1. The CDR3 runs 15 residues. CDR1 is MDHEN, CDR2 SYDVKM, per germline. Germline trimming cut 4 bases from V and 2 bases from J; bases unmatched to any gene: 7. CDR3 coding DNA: TGTGCCAGCAGTTCCCCGTACAGGGGAAACTATGGCTACACCTTC. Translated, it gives CASSSPYRGNYGYTF.

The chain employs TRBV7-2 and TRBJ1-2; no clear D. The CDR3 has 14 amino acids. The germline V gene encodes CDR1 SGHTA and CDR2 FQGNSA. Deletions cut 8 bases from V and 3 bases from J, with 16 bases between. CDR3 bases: TGTGCCAGCGGATACGACAAGGCCGACTATGGCTACACCTTC. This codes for CASGYDKADYGYTF.

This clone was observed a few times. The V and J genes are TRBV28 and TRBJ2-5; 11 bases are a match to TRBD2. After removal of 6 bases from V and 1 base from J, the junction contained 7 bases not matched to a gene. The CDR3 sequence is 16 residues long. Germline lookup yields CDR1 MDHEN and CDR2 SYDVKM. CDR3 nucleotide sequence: TGTGCCAGCAGCTCCCGGACTAGCGGGCCCCAAGAGACCCAGTACTTC. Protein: CASSSRTSGPQETQYF. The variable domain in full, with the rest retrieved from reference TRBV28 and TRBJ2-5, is DVKVTQSSRYLVKRTGEKVFLECVQDMDHENMFWYRQDPGLGLRLIYFSYDVKMKEKGDIPEGYSVSREKKERFSLILESASTNQTSMYLCASSSRTSGPQETQYFGPGTRLLVL.

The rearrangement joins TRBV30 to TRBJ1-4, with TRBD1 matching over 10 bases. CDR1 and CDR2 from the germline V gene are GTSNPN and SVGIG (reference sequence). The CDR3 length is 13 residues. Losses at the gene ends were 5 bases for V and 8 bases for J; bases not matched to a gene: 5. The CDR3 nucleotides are TGTGCCTGGCCCGGGACAGGGGACGAAAAACTGTTTTTT. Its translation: CAWPGTGDEKLFF.

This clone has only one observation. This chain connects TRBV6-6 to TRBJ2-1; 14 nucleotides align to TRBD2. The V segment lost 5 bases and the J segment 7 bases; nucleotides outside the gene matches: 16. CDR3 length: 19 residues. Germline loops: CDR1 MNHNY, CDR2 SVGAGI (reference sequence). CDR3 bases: TGTGCCAGCAGTCAGACTAGCGGGAGGGCCCTATTACGCGCAAATGAGCAGTTCTTC. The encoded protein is CASSQTSGRALLRANEQFF.

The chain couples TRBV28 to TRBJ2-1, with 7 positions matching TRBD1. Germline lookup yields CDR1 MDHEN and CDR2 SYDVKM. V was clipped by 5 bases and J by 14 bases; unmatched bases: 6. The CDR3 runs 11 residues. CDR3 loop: CASSDRDREFF. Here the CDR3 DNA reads TGTGCCAGCAGTGACCGGGACAGAGAGTTCTTC.

The DNA for the CDR3 is TGTGCCAGCAGTGAGGCAGGGCCGCTAGGTGAGCAGTTCTTC. Protein sequence: CASSEAGPLGEQFF. This chain links TRBV6-1 with TRBJ2-1; TRBD1 is a possible D gene (5 bases). The germline V gene has CDR1 MNHNS and CDR2 SASEGT. The V gene lost 3 bases and the J gene lost 9 bases, with 15 bases spanning the gap. The CDR3 contains 14 residues.

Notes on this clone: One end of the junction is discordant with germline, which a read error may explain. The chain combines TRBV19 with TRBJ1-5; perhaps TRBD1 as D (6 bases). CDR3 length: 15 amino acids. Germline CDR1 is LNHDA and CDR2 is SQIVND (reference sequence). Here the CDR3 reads CASSITGGGRQPQHF. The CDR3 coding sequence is TGTGCCAGTAGTATCACGGGGGGCGGGAGACAGCCCCAACATTTT. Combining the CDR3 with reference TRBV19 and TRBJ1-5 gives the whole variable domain DGGITQSPKYLFRKEGQNVTLSCEQNLNHDAMYWYRQDPGQGLRLIYYSQIVNDFQKGDIAEGYSVSREKKESFPLTVTSAQKNPTAFYLCASSITGGGRQPQHFGDGTRLSIL.

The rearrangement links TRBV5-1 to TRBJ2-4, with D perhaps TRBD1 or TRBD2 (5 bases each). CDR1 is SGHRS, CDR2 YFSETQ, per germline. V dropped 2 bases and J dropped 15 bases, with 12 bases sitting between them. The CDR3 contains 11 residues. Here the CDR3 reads CASSFPGPMYF. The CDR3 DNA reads TGCGCCAGCAGCTTCCCGGGACCGATGTACTTC.

The CDR3 DNA sequence: TGTGCCAGCAGCCCCGGAAGCCCTGAGCAGTTCTTC. Its protein is CASSPGSPEQFF. The chain employs TRBV5-6 and TRBJ2-1; D not certain. Deletions cut 4 bases from V and 9 bases from J, with 11 bases between. Germline assignment: CDR1 SGHDT and CDR2 YYEEEE. The CDR3 has 12 amino acids.

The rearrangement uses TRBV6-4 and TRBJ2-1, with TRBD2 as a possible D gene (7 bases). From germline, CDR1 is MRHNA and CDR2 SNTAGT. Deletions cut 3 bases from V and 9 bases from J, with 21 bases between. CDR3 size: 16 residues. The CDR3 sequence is CASSEGGGSSFGEQFF. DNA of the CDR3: TGTGCCAGCAGTGAAGGGGGGGGGAGTAGCTTCGGTGAGCAGTTCTTC.

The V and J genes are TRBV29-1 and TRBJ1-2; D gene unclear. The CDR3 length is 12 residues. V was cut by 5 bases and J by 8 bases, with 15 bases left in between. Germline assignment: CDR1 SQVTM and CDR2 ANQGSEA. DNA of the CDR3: TGCAGCGTTTTAGGTCGACTAGGCGGCTACACCTTC. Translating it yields CSVLGRLGGYTF.

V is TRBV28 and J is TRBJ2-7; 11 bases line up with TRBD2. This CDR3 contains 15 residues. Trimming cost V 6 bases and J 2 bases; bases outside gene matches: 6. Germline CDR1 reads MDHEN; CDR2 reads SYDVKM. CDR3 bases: TGTGCCAGCAGCGGGGGACTAGCGGATGCCTACGAGCAGTACTTC. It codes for CASSGGLADAYEQYF.

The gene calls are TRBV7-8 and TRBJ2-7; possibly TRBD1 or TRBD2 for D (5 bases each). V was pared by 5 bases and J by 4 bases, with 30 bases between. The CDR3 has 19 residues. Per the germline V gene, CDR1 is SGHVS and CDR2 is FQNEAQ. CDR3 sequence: CASSRRAGYRIGSAYEQYF. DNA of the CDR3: TGTGCCAGCAGCCGCCGGGCAGGGTATAGGATTGGGAGTGCTTACGAGCAGTACTTC.

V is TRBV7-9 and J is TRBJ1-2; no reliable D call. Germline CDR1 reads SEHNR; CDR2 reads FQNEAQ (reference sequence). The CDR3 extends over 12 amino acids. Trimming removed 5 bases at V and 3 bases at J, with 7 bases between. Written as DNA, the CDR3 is TGTGCCAGCAGCCTGACGGACTATGGCTACACCTTC. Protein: CASSLTDYGYTF.

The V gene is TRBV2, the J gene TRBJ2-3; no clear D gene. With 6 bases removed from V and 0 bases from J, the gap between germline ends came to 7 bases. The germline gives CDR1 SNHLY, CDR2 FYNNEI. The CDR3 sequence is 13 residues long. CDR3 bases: TGTGCCAGCAGCGGCATTAGCACAGATACGCAGTATTTT. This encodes CASSGISTDTQYF.

CDR3 in DNA: TGCAGTGCTAGTTCCGACTTCTACGAGCAGTACTTC. It translates to CSASSDFYEQYF. The chain combines TRBV20-1 with TRBJ2-7; D ambiguous. Germline CDR1 and CDR2: DFQATT and SNEGSKA (reference sequence). Trimming removed 3 bases at V and 3 bases at J, with 9 bases between. The CDR3 runs to 12 residues.

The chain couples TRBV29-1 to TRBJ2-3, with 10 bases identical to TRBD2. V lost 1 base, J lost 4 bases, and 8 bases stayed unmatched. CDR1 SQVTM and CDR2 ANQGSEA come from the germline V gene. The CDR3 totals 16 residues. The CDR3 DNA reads TGCAGCGTTGAAGGAGCGGGAGGGCCTCCCCCAGATACGCAGTATTTT. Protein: CSVEGAGGPPPDTQYF.

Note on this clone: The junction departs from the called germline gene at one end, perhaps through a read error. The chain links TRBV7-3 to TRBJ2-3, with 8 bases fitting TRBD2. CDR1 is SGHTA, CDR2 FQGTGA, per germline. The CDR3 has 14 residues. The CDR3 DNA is TGTGCCAGCAGCCTAACGACTAGCGTAGATACGCAGTATTTT. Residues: CASSLTTSVDTQYF.